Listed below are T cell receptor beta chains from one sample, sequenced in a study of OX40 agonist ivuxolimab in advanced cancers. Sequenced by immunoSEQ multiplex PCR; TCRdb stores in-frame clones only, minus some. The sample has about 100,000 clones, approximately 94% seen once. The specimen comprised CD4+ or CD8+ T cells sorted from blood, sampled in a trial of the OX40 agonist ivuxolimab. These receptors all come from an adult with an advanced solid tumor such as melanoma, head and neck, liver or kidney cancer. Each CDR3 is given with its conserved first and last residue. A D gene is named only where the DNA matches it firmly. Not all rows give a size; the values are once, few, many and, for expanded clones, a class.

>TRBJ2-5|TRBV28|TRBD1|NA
CASSWDRGGTQYF
TGTGCCAGCAGTTGGGACAGGGGTGGGACCCAGTACTTC
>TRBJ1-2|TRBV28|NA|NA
CASTTPGLSYGYTF
TGTGCCAGCACTACCCCCGGGCTTTCCTATGGCTACACCTTC
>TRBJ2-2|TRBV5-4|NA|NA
CASSFGRQGSGGELFF
TGTGCCAGCAGTTTTGGAAGGCAGGGGAGTGGCGGGGAGCTGTTTTTT
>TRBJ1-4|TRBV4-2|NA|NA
CASSLRTRGAVVEKLFF
TGTGCCAGCAGCCTACGGACGAGAGGGGCCGTGGTTGAAAAACTGTTTTTT
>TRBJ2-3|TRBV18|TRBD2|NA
CASSPSGGRDTQYF
TGTGCCAGCTCCCCTAGCGGGGGGAGGGATACGCAGTATTTT
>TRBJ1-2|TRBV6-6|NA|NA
CASSSTYGYTF
TGTGCCAGCAGTTCCACCTATGGCTACACCTTC
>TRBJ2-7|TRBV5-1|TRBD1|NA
CASSVAPSGTGGRRDHEQYF
TGCGCCAGCAGCGTCGCACCCTCCGGGACAGGGGGTCGAAGGGACCACGAGCAGTACTTC
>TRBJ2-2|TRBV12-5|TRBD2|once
CASGFRSLPGLAGGDTGELFF
TGTGCTAGTGGTTTCCGATCTCTCCCGGGACTAGCGGGAGGGGACACCGGGGAGCTGTTTTTT
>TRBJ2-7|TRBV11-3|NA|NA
CASSLEGHEQYF
TGTGCCAGCAGCTTAGAGGGCCACGAGCAGTACTTC
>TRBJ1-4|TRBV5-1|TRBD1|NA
CASSAGQGLEKLFF
TGCGCCAGCAGCGCCGGACAGGGTTTGGAAAAACTGTTTTTT
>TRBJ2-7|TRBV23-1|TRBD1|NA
CASSQSSTGGYEQYF
TGCGCCAGCAGTCAATCGTCCACAGGGGGCTACGAGCAGTACTTC
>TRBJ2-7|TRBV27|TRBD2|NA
CASSPGLAGTPNEQYF
TGTGCCAGCAGTCCAGGACTAGCGGGAACTCCCAACGAGCAGTACTTC
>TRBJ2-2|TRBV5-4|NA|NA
CASSPGGWSGELFF
TGTGCCAGCAGCCCAGGCGGGTGGAGCGGGGAGCTGTTTTTT
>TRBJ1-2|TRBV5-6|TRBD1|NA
CASSWGQERGYTF
TGTGCCAGCAGCTGGGGACAGGAACGGGGCTACACCTTC
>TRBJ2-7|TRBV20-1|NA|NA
CSASTSYEQYF
TGCAGTGCTAGTACTAGCTACGAGCAGTACTTC
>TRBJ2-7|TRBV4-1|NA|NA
CASSQVQSRDSTYEQYF
TGCGCCAGCAGCCAAGTCCAATCGAGGGACTCCACCTACGAGCAGTACTTC
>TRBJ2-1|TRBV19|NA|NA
CASTGRNEQFF
TGTGCCAGTACGGGGCGCAATGAGCAGTTCTTC
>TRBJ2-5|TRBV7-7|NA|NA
CASSPSGPQETQYF
TGTGCTAGCAGCCCCTCCGGGCCGCAAGAGACCCAGTACTTC
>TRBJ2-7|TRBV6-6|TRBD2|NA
CASSPSGGIYEQYF
TGTGCCAGCAGTCCCTCGGGGGGGATCTACGAGCAGTACTTC
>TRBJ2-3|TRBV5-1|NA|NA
CASSPGQGGRNTQYF
TGCGCCAGCAGCCCAGGGCAGGGGGGCCGAAATACGCAGTATTTT
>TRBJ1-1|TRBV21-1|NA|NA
CASSKALLGQKFPEAFF
TGTGCCAGCAGCAAAGCGCTTTTAGGACAGAAGTTCCCTGAAGCTTTCTTT
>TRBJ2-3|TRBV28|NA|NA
CASSLGSGLTDTQYF
TGTGCCAGCAGTTTAGGTAGCGGTCTCACAGATACGCAGTATTTT
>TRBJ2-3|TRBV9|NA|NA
CASSARGTSTDTQYF
TGTGCCAGCAGCGCCCGCGGGACGAGCACAGATACGCAGTATTTT
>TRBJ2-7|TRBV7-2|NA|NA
CASSLREFSYEQYF
TGTGCCAGCAGCTTACGGGAGTTTTCCTACGAGCAGTACTTC
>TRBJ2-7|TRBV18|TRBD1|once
CASSLSGTDYEQYF
TGTGCCAGCTCACTATCCGGGACAGACTACGAGCAGTACTTC
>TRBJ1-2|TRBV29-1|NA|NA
CSVEWQNNYGYTF
TGCAGCGTTGAATGGCAGAATAACTATGGCTACACCTTC
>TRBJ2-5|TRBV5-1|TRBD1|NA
CASRMATGEGETQYF
TGCGCCAGCAGAATGGCTACAGGGGAAGGAGAGACCCAGTACTTC
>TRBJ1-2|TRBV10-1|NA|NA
CASSESTGTGYTF
TGCGCCAGCAGTGAGTCCACAGGGACTGGCTACACCTTC
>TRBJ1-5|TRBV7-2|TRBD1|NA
CASSLLRDRELGQPQHF
TGTGCCAGCAGCTTACTCCGGGACAGGGAGCTGGGTCAGCCCCAGCATTTT
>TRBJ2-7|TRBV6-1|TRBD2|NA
CASNEGGGAYEQYF
TGTGCCAGCAATGAAGGCGGGGGAGCCTACGAGCAGTACTTC
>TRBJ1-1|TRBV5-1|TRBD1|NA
CASSLEQGRWAEAFF
TGCGCCAGCAGCTTGGAACAGGGGCGCTGGGCTGAAGCTTTCTTT
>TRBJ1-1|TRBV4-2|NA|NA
CASSQGGGRGGEAFF
TGTGCCAGCAGCCAAGGAGGAGGCCGCGGTGGTGAAGCTTTCTTT
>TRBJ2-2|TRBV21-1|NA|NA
CASSKLVRENDTGELFF
TGTGCCAGCAGCAAACTAGTCAGGGAGAATGACACCGGGGAGCTGTTTTTT
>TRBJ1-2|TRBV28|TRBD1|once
CASSPGDRGYGYTF
TGTGCCAGCAGTCCAGGGGACAGGGGCTATGGCTACACCTTC
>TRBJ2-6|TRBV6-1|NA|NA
CASTAVRAGANVLTF
TGTGCCAGCACGGCGGTCCGGGCCGGGGCCAACGTCCTGACTTTC
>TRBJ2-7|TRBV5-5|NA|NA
CASSLGAGYEQYF
TGTGCCAGCAGCTTGGGGGCAGGCTACGAGCAGTACTTC
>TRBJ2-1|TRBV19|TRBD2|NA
CASKLAGASSYNEQFF
TGTGCCAGTAAACTAGCGGGAGCCAGCTCCTACAATGAGCAGTTCTTC
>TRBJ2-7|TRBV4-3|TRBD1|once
CASSPRQGSYEQYF
TGCGCCAGCAGCCCTCGACAGGGTAGCTACGAGCAGTACTTC
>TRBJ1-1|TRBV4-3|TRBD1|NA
CASKDRGEAFF
TGCGCCAGCAAAGACAGGGGTGAAGCTTTCTTT
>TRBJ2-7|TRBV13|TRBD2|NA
CASSLVSGSGGRYEQYF
TGTGCCAGCAGCTTAGTTTCAGGTAGCGGGGGGCGTTACGAGCAGTACTTC
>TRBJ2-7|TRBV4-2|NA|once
CASSVGPGEEQYF
TGTGCCAGCAGCGTGGGCCCAGGTGAGGAACAGTACTTC
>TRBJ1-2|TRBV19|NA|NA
CASSPLGVRDGYTF
TGTGCCAGTAGTCCGCTGGGAGTAAGAGATGGCTACACCTTC
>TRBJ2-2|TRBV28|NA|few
CASTFAGGGTGELFF
TGTGCCAGCACCTTCGCCGGGGGTGGCACCGGGGAGCTGTTTTTT
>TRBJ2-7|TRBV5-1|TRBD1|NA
CASSRTGLSYEQYF
TGCGCCAGCAGCCGGACAGGGCTCTCCTACGAGCAGTACTTC
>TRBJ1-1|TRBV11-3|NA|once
CASSQGRARAEAFF
TGTGCCAGCAGTCAAGGCAGGGCTAGGGCTGAAGCTTTCTTT
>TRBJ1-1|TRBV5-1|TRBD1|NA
CASSRVGQGALLAFF
TGCGCCAGCAGCCGCGTAGGGCAGGGGGCCCTGCTGGCTTTCTTT
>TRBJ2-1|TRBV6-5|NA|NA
CASRRGLDPSNEQFF
TGTGCCAGTCGGAGGGGTCTCGACCCCTCTAATGAGCAGTTCTTC
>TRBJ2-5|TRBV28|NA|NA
CASSLPGGPETQYF
TGTGCCAGCAGTTTACCCGGGGGCCCAGAGACCCAGTACTTC
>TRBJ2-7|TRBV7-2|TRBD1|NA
CASSQRQGADEQYF
TGTGCCAGCAGCCAACGACAGGGGGCGGACGAGCAGTACTTC
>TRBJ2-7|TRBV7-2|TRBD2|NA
CASSLDLAGGPEQYF
TGTGCCAGCAGCTTAGACCTAGCGGGGGGGCCCGAGCAGTACTTC
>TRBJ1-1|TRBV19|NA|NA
CASSIDRSREAFF
TGTGCCAGTAGTATAGATCGGTCTCGGGAAGCTTTCTTT
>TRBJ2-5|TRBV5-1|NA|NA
CASSSGPGTETQYF
TGCGCCAGCAGCTCCGGGCCCGGGACGGAGACCCAGTACTTC
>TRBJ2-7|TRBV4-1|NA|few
CASSGTSSNEQYF
TGCGCCAGCAGCGGCACCAGCTCGAACGAGCAGTACTTC
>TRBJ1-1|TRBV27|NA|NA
CASSLSGRNTEAFF
TGTGCCAGCAGTTTATCGGGGAGGAACACTGAAGCTTTCTTT
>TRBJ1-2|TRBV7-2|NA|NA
CASSAQQPGGYTF
TGTGCCAGCAGCGCCCAACAGCCGGGCGGCTACACCTTC
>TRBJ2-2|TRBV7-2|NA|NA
CASSPRVTGELFF
TGTGCCAGCAGCCCTCGTGTTACCGGGGAGCTGTTTTTT
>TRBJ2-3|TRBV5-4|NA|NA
CASSPGRGSTDTQYF
TGTGCCAGCAGCCCGGGACGAGGGTCCACAGATACGCAGTATTTT
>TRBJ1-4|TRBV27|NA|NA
CASSFTATNEKLFF
TGTGCCAGCAGTTTCACGGCAACTAATGAAAAACTGTTTTTT
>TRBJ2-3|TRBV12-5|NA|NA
CASGSGFWARGLGTDTQYF
TGTGCTAGTGGATCGGGGTTCTGGGCGCGGGGGCTTGGCACAGATACGCAGTATTTT